The clone carrying this T cell receptor beta chain was seen only once. This table comes from immunoSEQ multiplex PCR, and its TCRdb copy is limited to in-frame clones, with some not included. The table includes roughly 30,000 clones, 55% to 80% detected once. The data belong to a study of STAT5B mutations in CD4+ large granular lymphocyte leukemia. The CDR3 length is 13 residues. Germline V lookup: CDR1 MNHEY, CDR2 SVGAGI. The ends lost 6 bases at V and 6 bases at J; junction bases unmatched: 7. The sample taken for sequencing was CD4+ T cells from blood buffy coats. The receptor was derived from a human donor in good health. The chain carries TRBV6-5 and TRBJ1-1; TRBD1 matches 7 bases. The CDR3 region has the DNA TGTGCCAGCAGGCTACAGGGGAATGCTGAAGCTTTCTTT. Residues: CASRLQGNAEAFF.